The sequence of this T cell receptor (beta chain) was determined in a study of T-cell memory formation after mild COVID-19. Whole-study results and caveats: Researchers could not confirm that second-wave clones peaking on day 37 targeted SARS-CoV-2.

As regards this clonotype: Antigen specificity is unknown.

The CDR3 length is 17 residues. The germline V and J ends were trimmed by 6 bases and 0 bases, with 18 bases remaining between them. In TCRdb, the 5' RACE reads were re-called with MiXCR into one record per CDR3 protein. This table has 200,000 to 250,000 distinct CDR3 sequences, 10% to 13% appearing once. The sequence derives from a man between 18 and 35 years old who had mild COVID-19 (a few samples of this study predate the infection). Cell type and time point are not known. V is TRBV12-3 or TRBV12-4 and J is TRBJ1-3; maybe TRBD1 (5 bases). Material: PBMCs or a T cell subset sorted from them (not recorded which). The CDR3: CASSPSRDGHSGNTIYF. The CDR3 DNA sequence: TGTGCCAGCAGCCCTAGCCGGGACGGTCACTCTGGAAACACCATATATTTT.